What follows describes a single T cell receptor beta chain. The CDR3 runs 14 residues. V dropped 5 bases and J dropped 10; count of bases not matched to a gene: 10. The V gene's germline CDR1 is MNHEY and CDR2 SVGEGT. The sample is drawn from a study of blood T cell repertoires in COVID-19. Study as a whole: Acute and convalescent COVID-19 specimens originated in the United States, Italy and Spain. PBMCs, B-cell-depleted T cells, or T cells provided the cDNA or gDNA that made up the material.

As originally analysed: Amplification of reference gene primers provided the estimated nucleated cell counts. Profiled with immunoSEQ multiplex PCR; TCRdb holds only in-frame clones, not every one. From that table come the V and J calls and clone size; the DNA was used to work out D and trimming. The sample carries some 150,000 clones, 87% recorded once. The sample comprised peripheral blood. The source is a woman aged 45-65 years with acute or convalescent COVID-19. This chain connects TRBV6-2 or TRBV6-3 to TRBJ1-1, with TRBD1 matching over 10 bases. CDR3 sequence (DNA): TGTGCCAGCAGTACGGGACAGGGGTTTGGCGGAGCTTTCTTT. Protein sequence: CASSTGQGFGGAFF.